This T cell receptor beta chain was identified during a study of shared clonotypes between healthy human individuals. Sequencing was performed with immunoSEQ multiplex PCR; in TCRdb, only in-frame clones are kept and a portion is missing. The data show approximately 1,000,000 clones, approximately 80% seen once. Trimming took 8 bases from V and 1 from J, leaving 10 bases between them. Germline V lookup: CDR1 MDHEN, CDR2 SYDVKM. This CDR3 spans 13 amino acids. The chain links TRBV28 to TRBJ2-3; possibly TRBD1 for D (6 bases). The TCR comes from a man younger than 35 in good health. Some clones in this sample may be carry-over from other donors' samples. The sample comprised memory CD4+ T cells from PBMCs. The subset denotes: CD45RA-negative fraction. The CDR3 reads CASQGPRTDTQYF. DNA for the CDR3: TGTGCCAGCCAGGGGCCTCGCACAGATACGCAGTATTTT.